This is a list of T cell receptor beta chains from one sample in a study of cytomegalovirus exposure and HLA in healthy donors. Repertoires were generated with immunoSEQ multiplex PCR, while TCRdb's copy carries only in-frame clones and drops some. Seen here are about 150,000 clones, about nine tenths observed once, and the top ten hold around 0.7%. Specimen: PBMCs. The origin of the receptors is a man between 18 and 35 years old in good health and CMV-seronegative. The CDR3 runs from the conserved cysteine through the conserved F or W. D genes are given only for firm matches. Not every row has a clone size; where given, it reads once, few, many or a size class.

d_gene: .; v_gene: TRBV30; j_gene: TRBJ1-1; abundance: .; CDR3nt: TGTGCCTGGAGTGCTAATTTGGACACTGAAGCTTTCTTT; CDR3aa: CAWSANLDTEAFF
d_gene: .; v_gene: TRBV15; j_gene: TRBJ2-4; abundance: .; CDR3nt: TGTGCCACCAGCAGAGTGGCAGCGGGAAACATTCAGTACTTC; CDR3aa: CATSRVAAGNIQYF
d_gene: TRBD2; v_gene: TRBV10-3; j_gene: TRBJ2-3; abundance: .; CDR3nt: TGTGCCATCAGAGCTACTAGCGGGGGGGTCGCAGATACGCAGTATTTT; CDR3aa: CAIRATSGGVADTQYF
d_gene: TRBD2; v_gene: TRBV27; j_gene: TRBJ2-5; abundance: .; CDR3nt: TGTGCCAGCAGGACTAGCGGGAGGGCCGGGGAGACCCAGTACTTC; CDR3aa: CASRTSGRAGETQYF
d_gene: .; v_gene: TRBV29-1; j_gene: TRBJ1-2; abundance: .; CDR3nt: TGCAGCGTCCCAGCACAGGGCGTCTATGGCTACACCTTC; CDR3aa: CSVPAQGVYGYTF
d_gene: TRBD1; v_gene: TRBV27; j_gene: TRBJ2-7; abundance: .; CDR3nt: TGTGCCAGCAGTTTATCTCGGACAGGCTCCGGTGGGCAGTACTTC; CDR3aa: CASSLSRTGSGGQYF
d_gene: TRBD1; v_gene: TRBV9; j_gene: TRBJ2-2; abundance: .; CDR3nt: TGTGCCAGCAGCGTAGAGGTTGGGACAGAAGGCACCGGGGAGCTGTTTTTT; CDR3aa: CASSVEVGTEGTGELFF
d_gene: TRBD1; v_gene: TRBV28; j_gene: TRBJ1-4; abundance: .; CDR3nt: TGTGCCAGCAGTATACCGGGACAGGGGGCCGGAACTAATGAAAAACTGTTTTTT; CDR3aa: CASSIPGQGAGTNEKLFF
d_gene: .; v_gene: TRBV7-7; j_gene: TRBJ2-1; abundance: .; CDR3nt: TGTGCCAGCTCCCGCGGGCAGACCGCGGATGAGCAGTTCTTC; CDR3aa: CASSRGQTADEQFF
d_gene: TRBD1; v_gene: TRBV27; j_gene: TRBJ2-7; abundance: .; CDR3nt: TGTGCCACCCTACCCGGGACAGGGGGCTACGAGCAGTACTTC; CDR3aa: CATLPGTGGYEQYF
d_gene: .; v_gene: TRBV14; j_gene: TRBJ2-2; abundance: .; CDR3nt: TGTGCCAGCAGCCCCCAGGGATTCCTCACCGGGGAGCTGTTTTTT; CDR3aa: CASSPQGFLTGELFF
d_gene: .; v_gene: TRBV19; j_gene: TRBJ2-1; abundance: .; CDR3nt: TGTGCCAGTACGACAGGACTGAATGAGCAGTTCTTC; CDR3aa: CASTTGLNEQFF
d_gene: TRBD2; v_gene: TRBV5-4; j_gene: TRBJ2-7; abundance: .; CDR3nt: TGTGCCAGCAGCTCCAAGCGGGGGGCTTCCTACGAGCAGTACTTC; CDR3aa: CASSSKRGASYEQYF
d_gene: .; v_gene: TRBV5-1; j_gene: TRBJ2-1; abundance: .; CDR3nt: TGCGCCAGCAGCTTGGGCGGTCCTGAGCAGTTCTTC; CDR3aa: CASSLGGPEQFF
d_gene: .; v_gene: TRBV15; j_gene: TRBJ2-3; abundance: .; CDR3nt: TGTGCCACCAGCAGACTAGGTCCCCCGAACACAGATACGCAGTATTTT; CDR3aa: CATSRLGPPNTDTQYF
d_gene: .; v_gene: TRBV7-8; j_gene: TRBJ1-3; abundance: .; CDR3nt: TGTGCCAGCAGCCGCAACAGGGTCTCCATTACCGGAAACACCATATATTTT; CDR3aa: CASSRNRVSITGNTIYF
d_gene: TRBD1; v_gene: TRBV11-3; j_gene: TRBJ2-7; abundance: .; CDR3nt: TGTGCCAGCAGCCGCGGACAGGGGGCAGTTCGTGAGCAGTACTTC; CDR3aa: CASSRGQGAVREQYF
d_gene: TRBD2; v_gene: TRBV7-6; j_gene: TRBJ2-3; abundance: .; CDR3nt: TGTGCCAGGACCAGTAGCGGGGCCAACACAGATACGCAGTATTTT; CDR3aa: CARTSSGANTDTQYF
d_gene: TRBD2; v_gene: TRBV4-1; j_gene: TRBJ2-5; abundance: .; CDR3nt: TGCGCCAGCAGCCAAGATGGGGGACTAGCGGGAGGTGAGACCCAGTACTTC; CDR3aa: CASSQDGGLAGGETQYF
d_gene: .; v_gene: TRBV5-1; j_gene: TRBJ1-1; abundance: .; CDR3nt: TGCGCCAGCAGCCCGAACCTTCAACGACGGGACACTGAAGCTTTCTTT; CDR3aa: CASSPNLQRRDTEAFF
d_gene: .; v_gene: TRBV10-2; j_gene: TRBJ1-3; abundance: .; CDR3nt: TGCGCCAGCAGTGAGTGGAGCTCTGGAAACACCATATATTTT; CDR3aa: CASSEWSSGNTIYF
d_gene: TRBD2; v_gene: TRBV6-1; j_gene: TRBJ2-7; abundance: .; CDR3nt: TGTGCCAGCAGTGAAACCCCGGGCGGGGGGCCTTCCTACGAGCAGTACTTC; CDR3aa: CASSETPGGGPSYEQYF
d_gene: TRBD2; v_gene: TRBV9; j_gene: TRBJ2-1; abundance: once; CDR3nt: TGTGCCAGCAGCGTAGGGGGGGGGACTCCCCAGTTCTTC; CDR3aa: CASSVGGGTPQFF
d_gene: TRBD1; v_gene: TRBV11-2; j_gene: TRBJ2-7; abundance: .; CDR3nt: TGTGCCAGCAGCTTTAACAGGGGGGAGACCTACGAGCAGTACTTC; CDR3aa: CASSFNRGETYEQYF
d_gene: TRBD1; v_gene: TRBV30; j_gene: TRBJ1-4; abundance: .; CDR3nt: TGTGCCTGGAGTGGGGGGACAGCAACTAATGAAAAACTGTTTTTT; CDR3aa: CAWSGGTATNEKLFF
d_gene: .; v_gene: TRBV5-1; j_gene: TRBJ1-1; abundance: .; CDR3nt: TGCGCCAGCAGCATTGAAAAAGAGTACACTGAAGCTTTCTTT; CDR3aa: CASSIEKEYTEAFF
d_gene: TRBD1; v_gene: TRBV19; j_gene: TRBJ1-1; abundance: .; CDR3nt: TGTGCCAGTAGTACCCAGACAGGGGGCTTGGGAGCTTTCTTT; CDR3aa: CASSTQTGGLGAFF
d_gene: .; v_gene: TRBV7-9; j_gene: TRBJ2-3; abundance: .; CDR3nt: TGTGCCAGCAGCCCTAGGGTCGGTCCGGGAGGCACAGATACGCAGTATTTT; CDR3aa: CASSPRVGPGGTDTQYF
d_gene: .; v_gene: TRBV18; j_gene: TRBJ2-1; abundance: .; CDR3nt: TGTGCCAGCTCCAACGCGGGAAGGAATGAGCAGTTCTTC; CDR3aa: CASSNAGRNEQFF
d_gene: TRBD1; v_gene: TRBV5-4; j_gene: TRBJ2-3; abundance: .; CDR3nt: TGTGCCAGCAGCTTGGAGGGGGCGAGGGCAGATACGCAGTATTTT; CDR3aa: CASSLEGARADTQYF
d_gene: TRBD1; v_gene: TRBV28; j_gene: TRBJ2-7; abundance: .; CDR3nt: TGTGCCAGCAGTCCCTGGGACAGTACCTACGAGCAGTACTTC; CDR3aa: CASSPWDSTYEQYF
d_gene: .; v_gene: TRBV27; j_gene: TRBJ2-5; abundance: .; CDR3nt: TGTGCCAGCAGTCTAGGAGTCTGGGAGACCCAGTACTTC; CDR3aa: CASSLGVWETQYF
d_gene: TRBD1; v_gene: TRBV29-1; j_gene: TRBJ2-4; abundance: .; CDR3nt: TGCAGCGCGGGGGACAGGGGAGTGGGCATTCAGTACTTC; CDR3aa: CSAGDRGVGIQYF
d_gene: .; v_gene: TRBV30; j_gene: TRBJ2-7; abundance: .; CDR3nt: TGTGCCTGGAGTGGCGGCAGGGCCCATTACGAGCAGTACTTC; CDR3aa: CAWSGGRAHYEQYF
d_gene: .; v_gene: TRBV11-1; j_gene: TRBJ2-1; abundance: once; CDR3nt: TGTGCCAGCGAGGTAGAAGCCCCCAGCTCCTACAATGAGCAGTTCTTC; CDR3aa: CASEVEAPSSYNEQFF
d_gene: .; v_gene: TRBV7-3; j_gene: TRBJ1-1; abundance: .; CDR3nt: TGTGCCAGCAGCTCCACAGGTACGGCCCCTGAAGCTTTCTTT; CDR3aa: CASSSTGTAPEAFF
d_gene: .; v_gene: TRBV2; j_gene: TRBJ1-1; abundance: .; CDR3nt: TGTGCCAGCAGTGACTGGACAGTAAACACTGAAGCTTTCTTT; CDR3aa: CASSDWTVNTEAFF
d_gene: .; v_gene: TRBV5-4; j_gene: TRBJ2-7; abundance: .; CDR3nt: TGTGCCAGCAGCTTGGCCCTCCAGGGGTCTTACGAGCAGTACTTC; CDR3aa: CASSLALQGSYEQYF
d_gene: .; v_gene: TRBV7-6; j_gene: TRBJ1-6; abundance: few; CDR3nt: TGTGCCAGCAGCTACGTCGGGGATTCACCCCTCCACTTT; CDR3aa: CASSYVGDSPLHF